This is a list of T cell receptor beta chains from one sample in a study of cytomegalovirus exposure and HLA in healthy donors. Only in-frame clones appear in the TCRdb table, and some are missing; sequencing was by immunoSEQ multiplex PCR. Among about 140,000 clones, over 65% were seen once, and the ten largest hold about 3.2%. Sequencing was performed on PBMCs. These receptors came from a female donor in good health and CMV-seronegative. The CDR3 runs from the conserved cysteine through the conserved F or W. The D gene is left open where the match is weak. Clone size is stated in some rows and not others, as once, few, many or a class when expanded.

CDR3 length	J gene	clone size	D gene	V gene	CDR3 DNA	CDR3 protein
14	TRBJ1-2	few	-	TRBV4-3	TGCGCCAGCAGCCAAGTAGGAGTTGACTATGGCTACCCCTTC	CASSQVGVDYGYPF
15	TRBJ2-1	-	TRBD1	TRBV9	TGTGCCAGCAGCGTAGGCAGGGGGCTTTACAATGAGCAGTTCTTC	CASSVGRGLYNEQFF
15	TRBJ2-3	few	TRBD1	TRBV14	TGTGCCAGCAGCCTTCTGACAGGGTCCACAGATACGCAGTATTTT	CASSLLTGSTDTQYF
14	TRBJ2-7	-	-	TRBV29-1	TGCAGCGTCACCGGGACATCGAGCTCCTACGAGCAGTACTTC	CSVTGTSSSYEQYF
13	TRBJ2-2	-	-	TRBV7-3	TGTGCCAGCAGCCTGTACGAGGCCGGGGAGCTGTTTTTT	CASSLYEAGELFF
14	TRBJ2-7	-	-	TRBV6-1	TGTGCCAGCAGTGATACCAAGGGGCGGTACGAGCAGTACTTC	CASSDTKGRYEQYF
16	TRBJ1-5	many	-	TRBV6-1	TGTGCCAGCAGTGAATACCCAGGGGAGAGCAATCAGCCCCAGCATTTT	CASSEYPGESNQPQHF
14	TRBJ2-1	-	-	TRBV6-6	TGTGCCAGCAGTTCGGGGGACGTACGGAATGAGCAGTTCTTC	CASSSGDVRNEQFF
16	TRBJ2-5	once	-	TRBV7-2	TGTGCCAGCAGCCTTGACTGGGGGCGCGGTCGGGAGACCCAGTACTTC	CASSLDWGRGRETQYF
14	TRBJ1-1	-	TRBD1	TRBV14	TGTGCCAGCAGCTTCGGACAGGGTAACACTGAAGCTTTCTTT	CASSFGQGNTEAFF
14	TRBJ2-3	-	-	TRBV7-9	TGTGCCAGCAGACAGGCAAGGATCACAGATACGCAGTATTTT	CASRQARITDTQYF
15	TRBJ2-3	-	TRBD2	TRBV5-1	TGCGCCAGCAGCAAGACTAGCGGGGTGACAGATACGCAGTATTTT	CASSKTSGVTDTQYF
21	TRBJ2-1	-	TRBD2	TRBV30	TGTGCCTGGAGTGTACCCTGGCGGAGGACTAGCGGGAGGGGATTCTACAATGAGCAGTTCTTC	CAWSVPWRRTSGRGFYNEQFF
17	TRBJ2-7	-	-	TRBV2	TGTGCCAGCAGTGCCCAGGGCTCCACTCTTTTCCCCTACGAGCAGTACTTC	CASSAQGSTLFPYEQYF
15	TRBJ2-1	-	TRBD2	TRBV7-9	TGTGCCAGCAGCTCGGGACTAGCGGGAGTGGGTGAGCAGTTCTTC	CASSSGLAGVGEQFF
16	TRBJ1-6	-	-	TRBV27	TGTGCCAGCAGTTTATTTCATACAGACTATAATTCACCCCTCCACTTT	CASSLFHTDYNSPLHF
12	TRBJ1-4	-	-	TRBV25-1	TGTGCCAGCAGTGAAACCCCAAGGAGGCTGTTTTTT	CASSETPRRLFF
12	TRBJ1-1	few	-	TRBV5-6	TGTGCCAGCAGTGTGGGTCGGGCTGAAGCTTTCTTT	CASSVGRAEAFF
15	TRBJ1-4	-	TRBD1	TRBV5-1	TGCGCCAGCAGCCCCCTGACAGGGGCGGCTGAAAAACTGTTTTTT	CASSPLTGAAEKLFF
14	TRBJ2-7	-	TRBD1	TRBV9	TGTGCCAGCAGCCGGACAGGGGATTCCTACGAGCAGTACTTC	CASSRTGDSYEQYF
13	TRBJ1-4	few	TRBD1	TRBV2	TGTGCCAGCACGGGACAGATTGGGGAAAAACTGTTTTTT	CASTGQIGEKLFF